This T cell receptor beta chain was documented in a study of T cells in tuberculosis. The CDR3 sequence is 13 residues long. Germline V gene sequence: CDR1 SNHLY, CDR2 FYNNEI. With V trimmed by 4 bases and J by 4 bases, 0 bases remained unmatched. Here immunoSEQ multiplex PCR was the method, and the copy in TCRdb shows in-frame clones only, minus some. This sample carries fewer than 11,000 clones, approximately 94% of them seen once, and the ten largest clones take approximately 12%. In this sample, this clone turned up once. The material sequenced was PBMCs. The chain is built from TRBV2 and TRBJ1-1, with TRBD1 matching over 10 bases. The receptor comes from an adult with tuberculosis. The CDR3 DNA is TGTGCCAGCAGTGGGACAGGGGGCACTGAAGCTTTCTTT. The encoded protein is CASSGTGGTEAFF. The complete variable domain, with remaining parts taken from reference TRBV2 and TRBJ1-1, reads EPEVTQTPSHQVTQMGQEVILRCVPISNHLYFYWYRQILGQKVEFLVSFYNNEISEKSEIFDDQFSVERPDGSNFTLKIRSTKLEDSAMYFCASSGTGGTEAFFGQGTRLTVV.